A selection of T cell receptor beta chains follows, all from one sample in a study of T cells after somatic rescue of genetic block. The method was immunoSEQ multiplex PCR; TCRdb's version includes in-frame clones alone and lacks a portion of them. The sample yields 55,000 to 70,000 clones, 85% to 95% seen once. The sample was peripheral blood mononuclear cells (PBMCs). Receptor source: a man in his forties or fifties. Both conserved end residues are part of each CDR3. D genes are given only for firm matches. Expanded clones are given a class, and other clones once, few, many or no size at all.

TRBJ2-3 TRBV18 NA NA CASSGVRSVSGTDTQYF TGTGCCAGCTCCGGTGTACGTTCGGTTTCGGGCACAGATACGCAGTATTTT
TRBJ1-1 TRBV7-9 NA few CASSLSGEITEAFF TGTGCCAGCAGCTTAAGTGGGGAGATCACTGAAGCTTTCTTT
TRBJ2-5 TRBV6-5 TRBD2 NA CASSRLAGAQETQYF TGTGCCAGCAGCAGACTAGCGGGGGCTCAAGAGACCCAGTACTTC
TRBJ2-4 TRBV10-3 NA NA CAISEAGALAKNIQYF TGTGCCATCAGTGAGGCGGGGGCTTTAGCCAAAAACATTCAGTACTTC
TRBJ2-7 TRBV27 NA NA CASSERPYEQYF TGTGCCAGCAGTGAACGTCCCTACGAGCAGTACTTC
TRBJ1-2 TRBV5-1 TRBD1 NA CASSRGTGGNYGYTF TGCGCCAGCAGCCGCGGGACAGGTGGGAACTATGGCTACACCTTC
TRBJ2-1 TRBV2 NA NA CASSGDTVHEQFF TGTGCCAGCAGTGGGGACACCGTCCATGAGCAGTTCTTC
TRBJ2-1 TRBV27 NA NA CASSLTGTFPYNEQFF TGTGCCAGCAGTTTGACCGGGACTTTCCCCTACAATGAGCAGTTCTTC
TRBJ1-5 TRBV4-1 NA NA CASSQELSQPQHF TGCGCCAGCAGCCAAGAGTTATCTCAGCCCCAGCATTTT
TRBJ2-5 TRBV19 NA NA CASSPRLRETQYF TGTGCCAGTAGTCCCCGGCTTCGAGAGACCCAGTACTTC
TRBJ1-1 TRBV5-1 NA NA CASSLDGRGTEAFF TGCGCCAGCAGCTTGGACGGGAGGGGCACTGAAGCTTTCTTT
TRBJ1-6 TRBV6-5 NA NA CASSYSRDTDLHF TGTGCCAGCAGTTACTCGAGAGACACGGACCTCCACTTT
TRBJ2-1 TRBV2 NA NA CASSEVGGTYNEQFF TGTGCCAGCAGTGAAGTGGGGGGCACCTACAATGAGCAGTTCTTC
TRBJ2-7 TRBV18 NA NA CASSETGTGTFHEQYF TGTGCCAGCTCAGAAACGGGAACAGGGACCTTCCACGAGCAGTACTTC
TRBJ2-7 TRBV5-4 NA NA CASSQDGPYEQYF TGTGCCAGCAGCCAGGACGGGCCCTACGAGCAGTACTTC
TRBJ1-4 TRBV9 NA NA CASSVDYGATNEKLFF TGTGCCAGCAGCGTAGATTATGGGGCAACTAATGAAAAACTGTTTTTT
TRBJ2-4 TRBV28 NA NA CASSATVPGAKNIQYF TGTGCCAGCAGTGCTACAGTCCCGGGGGCCAAAAACATTCAGTACTTC
TRBJ2-7 TRBV13 TRBD1 NA CASSANPDRGLYEQYF TGTGCCAGCAGCGCAAACCCTGACAGGGGGCTCTACGAGCAGTACTTC
TRBJ2-7 TRBV5-1 TRBD1 NA CASSLRQGWEQYF TGCGCCAGCAGCTTAAGACAGGGCTGGGAGCAGTACTTC
TRBJ2-2 TRBV10-1 NA once CASSQGGSTGELFF TGCGCCAGCAGTCAGGGAGGCAGCACCGGGGAGCTGTTTTTT
TRBJ2-7 TRBV15 NA NA CATSRVRKSSYEQYF TGTGCCACCAGCAGAGTTAGGAAAAGCTCCTACGAGCAGTACTTC
TRBJ2-7 TRBV5-4 NA NA CASSLGGGRYEQYF TGTGCCAGCAGCCTGGGGGGCGGCAGATACGAGCAGTACTTC
TRBJ2-2 TRBV11-2 NA NA CASSPGAFFRSNTGELFF TGTGCCAGCAGCCCAGGGGCGTTTTTCAGATCGAACACCGGGGAGCTGTTTTTT
TRBJ1-1 TRBV21-1 NA NA CASSGRRDRPNTEAFF TGTGCCAGCAGCGGACGGCGGGACAGGCCGAACACTGAAGCTTTCTTT
TRBJ2-2 TRBV5-1 NA NA CASWDGTGELFF TGCGCCAGCTGGGACGGAACCGGGGAGCTGTTTTTT
TRBJ2-1 TRBV4-1 NA NA CASSRIRLNEQFF TGCGCCAGCAGCCGCATAAGGTTGAATGAGCAGTTCTTC
TRBJ2-2 TRBV10-1 NA NA CASRAGKNTGELFF TGCGCCAGCAGGGCGGGGAAGAACACCGGGGAGCTGTTTTTT
TRBJ2-4 TRBV19 TRBD2 once CASSGLAVAKNIQYF TGTGCCAGTTCCGGACTAGCGGTAGCCAAAAACATTCAGTACTTC
TRBJ1-1 TRBV7-8 TRBD1 once CASSSDRVTEAFF TGTGCCAGCAGTTCGGACAGGGTAACTGAAGCTTTCTTT
TRBJ2-7 TRBV2 NA few CASSVAYEQYF TGTGCCAGCAGTGTGGCCTACGAGCAGTACTTC
TRBJ2-1 TRBV27 TRBD2 NA CASGLLAGVLGNEQFF TGTGCCAGCGGGCTACTAGCGGGGGTTTTAGGCAATGAGCAGTTCTTC
TRBJ2-2 TRBV7-2 TRBD2 NA CASSSGLAGGPATGELFF TGTGCCAGCAGCTCGGGACTAGCGGGGGGGCCTGCGACCGGGGAGCTGTTTTTT
TRBJ2-7 TRBV11-2 TRBD1 NA CASSSLTGVRWGEQYF TGTGCCAGCAGCTCGTTAACAGGGGTGAGATGGGGCGAGCAGTACTTC
TRBJ1-4 TRBV5-1 NA NA CASSPGHGNEKLFF TGCGCCAGCAGCCCGGGACACGGTAATGAAAAACTGTTTTTT
TRBJ1-6 TRBV7-9 NA NA CASSLDIKNSPLHF TGTGCCAGCAGCCTAGACATAAAAAATTCACCCCTCCACTTT
TRBJ1-1 TRBV19 NA NA CASTNLGRSNTEAFF TGTGCCAGTACTAACTTGGGCAGGTCGAACACTGAAGCTTTCTTT
TRBJ2-7 TRBV7-9 TRBD2 NA CASSAGREGEQYF TGTGCCAGCAGTGCGGGCAGGGAGGGCGAGCAGTACTTC
TRBJ1-2 TRBV30 NA NA CAGTRARGYTF TGTGCCGGAACTCGAGCGAGAGGCTACACCTTC
TRBJ2-5 TRBV28 NA NA CASSLASHQYF TGTGCCAGCAGTTTAGCTAGTCATCAGTACTTC
TRBJ2-5 TRBV2 TRBD1 NA CASSRRTGGQETQYF TGTGCCAGCAGCCGGCGGACAGGGGGACAAGAGACCCAGTACTTC
TRBJ2-7 TRBV6-1 TRBD1 NA CASSGARGQGAYEQYF TGTGCCAGCAGTGGGGCCCGGGGACAGGGGGCCTACGAGCAGTACTTC
TRBJ2-2 TRBV19 NA NA CASREAGSNTGELFF TGTGCCAGTAGAGAGGCAGGGTCTAATACCGGGGAGCTGTTTTTT
TRBJ2-1 TRBV2 NA NA CASSDLGGLSDEQFF TGTGCCAGCAGTGATCTGGGAGGCCTCTCGGATGAGCAGTTCTTC
TRBJ2-7 TRBV4-1 NA NA CASSQVGVGSDEQYF TGCGCCAGCAGCCAGGTCGGGGTTGGTTCTGACGAGCAGTACTTC
TRBJ2-6 TRBV7-3 NA few CASSLRSAGGPPGANVLTF TGTGCCAGCAGCTTGAGATCTGCCGGTGGGCCTCCTGGGGCCAACGTCCTGACTTTC
TRBJ2-5 TRBV7-8 NA NA CASGGAGETQYF TGTGCCAGCGGGGGGGCGGGAGAGACCCAGTACTTC
TRBJ1-2 TRBV19 NA once CASRTAGADYGYTF TGTGCCAGTAGAACCGCAGGGGCGGACTATGGCTACACCTTC
TRBJ1-2 TRBV4-2 NA NA CASSQELRGGKGYTF TGTGCCAGCAGCCAAGAGCTAAGGGGCGGGAAGGGCTACACCTTC
TRBJ1-5 TRBV19 NA NA CASSTGIQPQHF TGTGCCAGTAGTACAGGGATTCAGCCCCAGCATTTT
TRBJ1-4 TRBV2 NA NA CASSEGFGEKLFF TGTGCCAGCAGTGAGGGCTTTGGTGAAAAACTGTTTTTT
TRBJ1-5 TRBV20-1 NA NA CSAQDKQPQHF TGCAGTGCCCAAGACAAACAGCCCCAGCATTTT
TRBJ2-3 TRBV7-3 NA NA CASSLTGDTQYF TGTGCCAGCAGCTTAACGGGCGATACGCAGTATTTT
TRBJ2-1 TRBV19 TRBD1 NA CASSIERTGFYNEQFF TGTGCCAGTAGTATCGAAAGGACAGGGTTCTACAATGAGCAGTTCTTC
TRBJ1-2 TRBV6-5 NA NA CASSYNPSGGYTF TGTGCCAGCAGTTACAATCCTTCTGGAGGCTACACCTTC
TRBJ2-7 TRBV18 TRBD1 once CASSPGTGAYEQYF TGTGCCAGCTCACCAGGGACAGGGGCCTACGAGCAGTACTTC
TRBJ2-7 TRBV19 NA NA CASSFNRDHEQYF TGTGCCAGTAGTTTCAACAGGGACCACGAGCAGTACTTC
TRBJ2-7 TRBV2 TRBD2 once CASGRTSGSDEQYF TGTGCCAGCGGCCGGACTAGCGGGAGTGACGAGCAGTACTTC